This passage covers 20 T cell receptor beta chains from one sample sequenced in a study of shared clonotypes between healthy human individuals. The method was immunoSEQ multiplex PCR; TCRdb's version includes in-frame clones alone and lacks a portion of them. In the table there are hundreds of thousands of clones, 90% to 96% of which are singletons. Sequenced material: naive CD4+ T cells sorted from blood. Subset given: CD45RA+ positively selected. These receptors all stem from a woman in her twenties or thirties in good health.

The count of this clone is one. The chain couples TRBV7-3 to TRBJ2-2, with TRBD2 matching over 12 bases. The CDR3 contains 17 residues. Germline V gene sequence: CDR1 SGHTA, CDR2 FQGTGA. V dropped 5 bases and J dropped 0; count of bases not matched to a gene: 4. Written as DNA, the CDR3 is TGTGCCAGCAGCCCGCGACTAGCGGGAGCGAACACCGGGGAGCTGTTTTTT. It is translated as CASSPRLAGANTGELFF.

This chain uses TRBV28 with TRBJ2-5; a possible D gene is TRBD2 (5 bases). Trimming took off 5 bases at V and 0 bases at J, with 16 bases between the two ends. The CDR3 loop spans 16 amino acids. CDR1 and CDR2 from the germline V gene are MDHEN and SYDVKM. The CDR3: CASSPYDPGDQETQYF. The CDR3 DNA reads TGTGCCAGCAGTCCTTACGATCCCGGGGACCAAGAGACCCAGTACTTC.

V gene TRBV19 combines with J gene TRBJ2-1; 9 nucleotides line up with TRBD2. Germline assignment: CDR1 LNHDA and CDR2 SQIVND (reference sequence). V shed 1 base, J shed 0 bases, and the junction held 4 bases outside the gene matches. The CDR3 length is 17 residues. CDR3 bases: TGTGCCAGTAGTATAGGACTAGCGGTGAGCTCCTACAATGAGCAGTTCTTC. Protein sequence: CASSIGLAVSSYNEQFF.

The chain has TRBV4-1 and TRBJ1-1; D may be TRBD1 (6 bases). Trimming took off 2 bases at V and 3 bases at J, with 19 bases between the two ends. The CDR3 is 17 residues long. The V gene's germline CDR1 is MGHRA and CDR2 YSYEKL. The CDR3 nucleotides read TGCGCCAGCAGCCAATCCCGGGACACCGATTGGGACACTGAAGCTTTCTTT. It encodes CASSQSRDTDWDTEAFF.

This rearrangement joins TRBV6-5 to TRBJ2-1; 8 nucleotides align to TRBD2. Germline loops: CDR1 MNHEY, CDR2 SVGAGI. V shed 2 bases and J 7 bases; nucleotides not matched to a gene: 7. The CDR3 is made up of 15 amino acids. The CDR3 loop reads CASSYRGGRSNEQFF. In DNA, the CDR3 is TGTGCCAGCAGTTACCGTGGCGGGAGGTCGAATGAGCAGTTCTTC.

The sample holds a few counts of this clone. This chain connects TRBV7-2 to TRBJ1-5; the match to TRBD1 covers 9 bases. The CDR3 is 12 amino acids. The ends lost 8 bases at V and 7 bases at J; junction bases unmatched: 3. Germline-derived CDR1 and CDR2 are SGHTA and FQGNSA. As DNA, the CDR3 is TGTGCCAGCGGCGGGACAGGGCAGCCCCAGCATTTT. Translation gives CASGGTGQPQHF.

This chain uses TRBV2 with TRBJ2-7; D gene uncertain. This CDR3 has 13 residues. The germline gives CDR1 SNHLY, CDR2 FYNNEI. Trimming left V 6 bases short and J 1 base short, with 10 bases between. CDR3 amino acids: CASRVGRSYEQYF. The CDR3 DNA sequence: TGTGCCAGCAGGGTTGGACGGTCCTACGAGCAGTACTTC.

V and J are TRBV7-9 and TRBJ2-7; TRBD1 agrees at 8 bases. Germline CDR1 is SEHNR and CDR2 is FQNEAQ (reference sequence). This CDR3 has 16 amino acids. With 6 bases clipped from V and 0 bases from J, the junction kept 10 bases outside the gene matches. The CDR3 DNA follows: TGTGCCAGCAGGTCCGACCGGGACAGGTACTCCTACGAGCAGTACTTC. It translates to CASRSDRDRYSYEQYF.

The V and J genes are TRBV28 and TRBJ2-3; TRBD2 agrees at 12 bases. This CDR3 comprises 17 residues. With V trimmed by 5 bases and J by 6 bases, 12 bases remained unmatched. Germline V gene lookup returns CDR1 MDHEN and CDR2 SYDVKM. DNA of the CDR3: TGTGCCAGCAGTCCCCGACTAGCGGGAGTCCACCTGGATACGCAGTATTTT. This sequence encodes CASSPRLAGVHLDTQYF. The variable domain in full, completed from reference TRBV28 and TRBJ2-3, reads DVKVTQSSRYLVKRTGEKVFLECVQDMDHENMFWYRQDPGLGLRLIYFSYDVKMKEKGDIPEGYSVSREKKERFSLILESASTNQTSMYLCASSPRLAGVHLDTQYFGPGTRLTVL.

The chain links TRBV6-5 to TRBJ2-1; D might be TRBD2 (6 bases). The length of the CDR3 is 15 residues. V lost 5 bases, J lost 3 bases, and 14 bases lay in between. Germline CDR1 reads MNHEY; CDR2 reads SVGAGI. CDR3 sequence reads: CASSLLGTRYNEQFF. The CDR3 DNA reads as TGTGCCAGCAGTCTACTCGGGACTCGCTACAATGAGCAGTTCTTC.

The CDR3 region is CASSYYGDTEAFF. In DNA form, the CDR3 reads TGTGCCAGCAGTTACTACGGCGACACTGAAGCTTTCTTT. J is TRBJ1-1 and V is TRBV6-5, with D unclear. The CDR3 has 13 residues. The ends were cut back, 1 base at V and 3 bases at J, with 6 bases in the middle. Looked up from germline, CDR1 is MNHEY and CDR2 is SVGAGI.

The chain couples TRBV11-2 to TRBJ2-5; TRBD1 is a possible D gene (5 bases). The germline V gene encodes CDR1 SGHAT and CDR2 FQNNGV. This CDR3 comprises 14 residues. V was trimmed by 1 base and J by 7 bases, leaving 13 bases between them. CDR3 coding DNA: TGTGCCAGCAGCTTAGGGCAGGGCCCCAGGACCCAGTACTTC. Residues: CASSLGQGPRTQYF. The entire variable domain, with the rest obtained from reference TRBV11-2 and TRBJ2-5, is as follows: EAGVAQSPRYKIIEKRQSVAFWCNPISGHATLYWYQQILGQGPKLLIQFQNNGVVDDSQLPKDRFSAERLKGVDSTLKIQPAKLEDSAVYLCASSLGQGPRTQYFGPGTRLLVL.

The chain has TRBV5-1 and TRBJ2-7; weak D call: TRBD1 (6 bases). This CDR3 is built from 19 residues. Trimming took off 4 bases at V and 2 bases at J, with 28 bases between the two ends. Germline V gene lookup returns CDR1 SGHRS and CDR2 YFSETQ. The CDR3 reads CASSNDTTGLGWGAYEQYF. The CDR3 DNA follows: TGCGCCAGCAGCAATGACACAACAGGGTTGGGGTGGGGCGCCTACGAGCAGTACTTC.

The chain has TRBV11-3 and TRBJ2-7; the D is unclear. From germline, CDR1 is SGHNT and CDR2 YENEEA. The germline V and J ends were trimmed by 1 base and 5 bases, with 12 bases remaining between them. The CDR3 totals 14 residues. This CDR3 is CASSLGGVVDEQYF. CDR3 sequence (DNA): TGTGCCAGCAGCTTAGGTGGGGTGGTGGACGAGCAGTACTTC. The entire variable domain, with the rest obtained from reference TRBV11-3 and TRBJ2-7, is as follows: EAGVVQSPRYKIIEKKQPVAFWCNPISGHNTLYWYLQNLGQGPELLIRYENEEAVDDSQLPKDRFSAERLKGVDSTLKIQPAELGDSAVYLCASSLGGVVDEQYFGPGTRLTVT.

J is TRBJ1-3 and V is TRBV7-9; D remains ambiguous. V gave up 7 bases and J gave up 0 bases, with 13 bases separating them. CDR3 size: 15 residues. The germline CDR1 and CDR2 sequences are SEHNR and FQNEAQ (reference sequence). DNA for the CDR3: TGTGCCAGCACCGTTCCGAATGGCTCTGGAAACACCATATATTTT. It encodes CASTVPNGSGNTIYF.

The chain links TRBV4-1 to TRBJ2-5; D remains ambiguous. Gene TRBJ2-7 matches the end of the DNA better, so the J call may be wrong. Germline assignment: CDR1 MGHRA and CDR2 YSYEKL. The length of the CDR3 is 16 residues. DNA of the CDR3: TGCGCCAGCAGCCATGGTAGGGAAGAGCCCTCCTACGAGCAGTACTTC. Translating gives CASSHGREEPSYEQYF.

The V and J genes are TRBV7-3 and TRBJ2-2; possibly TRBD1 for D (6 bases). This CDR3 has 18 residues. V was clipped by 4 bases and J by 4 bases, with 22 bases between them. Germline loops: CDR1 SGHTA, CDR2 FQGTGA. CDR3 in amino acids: CASSSPLGHRSSTGELFF. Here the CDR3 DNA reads TGTGCCAGCAGCTCCCCTTTGGGACACAGATCTTCCACCGGGGAGCTGTTTTTT. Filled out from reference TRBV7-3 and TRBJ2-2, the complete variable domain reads GAGVSQTPSNKVTEKGKYVELRCDPISGHTALYWYRQSLGQGPEFLIYFQGTGAADDSGLPNDRFFAVRPEGSVSTLKIQRTERGDSAVYLCASSSPLGHRSSTGELFFGEGSRLTVL.

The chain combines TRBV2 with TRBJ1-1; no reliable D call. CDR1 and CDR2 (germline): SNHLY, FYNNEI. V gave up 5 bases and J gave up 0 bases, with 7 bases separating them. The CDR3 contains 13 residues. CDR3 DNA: TGTGCCAGCAGTTCCAGATTGAACACTGAAGCTTTCTTT. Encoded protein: CASSSRLNTEAFF.

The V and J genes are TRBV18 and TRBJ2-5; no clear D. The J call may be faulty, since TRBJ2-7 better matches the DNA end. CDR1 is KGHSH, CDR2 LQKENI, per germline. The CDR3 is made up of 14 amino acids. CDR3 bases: TGTGCCAGCTCTCCAGACCTGGGCTCCTACGAGCAGTACTTC. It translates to CASSPDLGSYEQYF.

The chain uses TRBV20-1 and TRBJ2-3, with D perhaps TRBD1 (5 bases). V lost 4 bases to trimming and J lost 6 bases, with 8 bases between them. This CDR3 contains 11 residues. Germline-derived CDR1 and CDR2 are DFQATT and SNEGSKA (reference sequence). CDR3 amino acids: CSAIRADTQYF. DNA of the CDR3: TGCAGTGCTATCAGGGCGGATACGCAGTATTTT.